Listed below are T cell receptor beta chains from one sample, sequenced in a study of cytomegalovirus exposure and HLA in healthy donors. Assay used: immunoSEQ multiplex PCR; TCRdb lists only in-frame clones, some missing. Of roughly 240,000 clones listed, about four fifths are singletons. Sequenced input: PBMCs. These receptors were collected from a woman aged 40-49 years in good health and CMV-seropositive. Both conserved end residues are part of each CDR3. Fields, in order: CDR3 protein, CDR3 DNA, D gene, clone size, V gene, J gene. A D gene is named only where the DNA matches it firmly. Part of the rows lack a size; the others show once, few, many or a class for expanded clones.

CASSSTGGPTDTQYF	TGTGCCAGCAGCTCAACAGGGGGTCCCACAGATACGCAGTATTTT	TRBD1	-	TRBV7-9	TRBJ2-3
CASSSGRGIGELFF	TGTGCCAGTAGTAGCGGGAGAGGGATCGGGGAGCTGTTTTTT	TRBD2	-	TRBV19	TRBJ2-2
CAWSVQGPNNSPLHF	TGTGCCTGGAGTGTACAGGGCCCCAATAATTCACCCCTCCACTTT	-	-	TRBV30	TRBJ1-6
CASSQVDTEQYF	TGCGCCAGCAGCCAAGTAGACACCGAGCAGTACTTC	-	few	TRBV4-1	TRBJ2-7
CASSPVGQRPNTDTQYF	TGTGCCAGCAGCCCGGTGGGTCAGCGACCCAATACAGATACGCAGTATTTT	-	few	TRBV5-4	TRBJ2-3
CAITSNSGTGGSGNTIYF	TGTGCCATCACCTCCAATTCCGGGACAGGGGGTAGTGGAAACACCATATATTTT	TRBD1	-	TRBV10-3	TRBJ1-3
CASGSSGTGLYEQYF	TGTGCTAGTGGTTCCTCCGGGACAGGGCTCTACGAGCAGTACTTC	TRBD1	-	TRBV12-5	TRBJ2-7
CASSLEASGAFF	TGTGCCAGCAGCTTAGAAGCTAGCGGGGCGTTCTTC	TRBD2	few	TRBV7-9	TRBJ2-1
CASSPVLLVGNQPQHF	TGTGCCAGCTCACCAGTGTTACTCGTCGGCAATCAGCCCCAGCATTTT	-	-	TRBV18	TRBJ1-5
CASSLSNQGYEQYF	TGTGCCAGCAGTTTATCCAACCAGGGCTACGAGCAGTACTTC	-	-	TRBV28	TRBJ2-7
CASSLTSLGGNGYTF	TGTGCCAGCAGCTTAACGTCACTAGGGGGTAATGGCTACACCTTC	-	once	TRBV11-2	TRBJ1-2
CASSPLGTSGSGSYEQYF	TGTGCCAGCTCACCCCTAGGGACTAGCGGGAGTGGTTCCTACGAGCAGTACTTC	TRBD2	-	TRBV18	TRBJ2-7
CASKVGANYGYTF	TGTGCCTCCAAGGTGGGGGCAAACTATGGCTACACCTTC	-	once	TRBV2	TRBJ1-2
CASSPTPARSRSGNTIYF	TGTGCCAGCAGCCCAACTCCCGCGCGGTCCCGCTCTGGAAACACCATATATTTT	-	-	TRBV9	TRBJ1-3
CASSPSGRGMYNEQFF	TGTGCCAGCAGCCCTAGCGGGAGGGGCATGTACAATGAGCAGTTCTTC	TRBD2	few	TRBV7-3	TRBJ2-1
CASSSDRAVTEAFF	TGTGCCAGCAGCTCGGACAGGGCGGTCACTGAAGCTTTCTTT	TRBD1	-	TRBV7-2	TRBJ1-1
CASSFGGFDQPQHF	TGTGCCAGCAGCTTCGGTGGTTTTGATCAGCCCCAGCATTTT	-	-	TRBV5-4	TRBJ1-5
CASSFGRGGFGDTQYF	TGTGCCAGCAGCTTCGGCAGGGGAGGGTTTGGAGATACGCAGTATTTT	-	once	TRBV11-3	TRBJ2-3
CASSFKGYAGITTDRQETQYF	TGTGCCAGCAGCTTCAAGGGCTATGCGGGAATAACGACTGACCGCCAAGAGACCCAGTACTTC	-	-	TRBV7-8	TRBJ2-5
CASSSGQGDHNQPQHF	TGTGCCAGCAGTTCGGGACAGGGGGACCACAATCAGCCCCAGCATTTT	TRBD1	-	TRBV28	TRBJ1-5
CASSFGTGGGYTF	TGTGCCAGCAGTTTCGGGACAGGGGGGGGCTACACCTTC	TRBD1	-	TRBV27	TRBJ1-2
CASSLRTSGAYEQYF	TGTGCCAGCAGCTTGAGGACTAGCGGAGCCTACGAGCAGTACTTC	TRBD2	-	TRBV5-6	TRBJ2-7
CASSFRQGATGELFF	TGTGCCAGCAGCTTTCGGCAGGGGGCGACCGGGGAGCTGTTTTTT	TRBD1	-	TRBV7-2	TRBJ2-2
CASSVSHGYTF	TGTGCCAGCAGTGTATCCCATGGCTACACCTTC	-	-	TRBV2	TRBJ1-2
CASSIRTRNTGELFF	TGTGCCAGCAGCATACGGACTAGGAACACCGGGGAGCTGTTTTTT	TRBD2	-	TRBV7-2	TRBJ2-2
CASSYSAGINQPQHF	TGTGCCAGCAGTTACAGTGCAGGGATCAATCAGCCCCAGCATTTT	-	-	TRBV6-6	TRBJ1-5
CASSDRGRLYTEAFF	TGTGCCAGCAGTGACAGGGGGCGCTTATACACTGAAGCTTTCTTT	TRBD1	-	TRBV5-4	TRBJ1-1
CASSSGQGYTGELFF	TGTGCCAGCAGCTCTGGACAGGGATACACCGGGGAGCTGTTTTTT	TRBD1	-	TRBV5-8	TRBJ2-2
CASSRQGRGRQPQHF	TGTGCCAGCTCACGCCAGGGGCGCGGACGGCAGCCCCAGCATTTT	-	-	TRBV18	TRBJ1-5
CASSFSRGYEQYF	TGTGCCAGCAGCTTCAGTCGGGGATACGAGCAGTACTTC	-	few	TRBV5-4	TRBJ2-7
CASSVPGTKGTGELFF	TGTGCCAGCAGCGTCCCCGGGACTAAGGGGACCGGGGAGCTGTTTTTT	TRBD2	-	TRBV7-9	TRBJ2-2
CASSLISGRTIDTQYF	TGTGCCAGCAGCTTGATTAGCGGGAGGACGATAGATACGCAGTATTTT	TRBD2	-	TRBV7-9	TRBJ2-3
CASSYGGTQYF	TGTGCCAGCAGTTACGGGGGGACCCAGTACTTC	-	-	TRBV25-1	TRBJ2-5
CASSYGRAGELFF	TGTGCCAGCAGTTACGGCAGGGCCGGGGAGCTGTTTTTT	-	-	TRBV6-6	TRBJ2-2
CASSYGGGGRRYEQYF	TGTGCCAGCAGCTACGGCGGGGGCGGGCGCCGCTACGAGCAGTACTTC	-	-	TRBV11-2	TRBJ2-7
CASSGAGPPNEKLFF	TGTGCCAGCAGCGGAGCGGGACCGCCTAATGAAAAACTGTTTTTT	-	-	TRBV9	TRBJ1-4
CAWSVRLGYTF	TGTGCCTGGAGTGTGCGTTTAGGCTACACCTTC	-	-	TRBV30	TRBJ1-2
CASRTGGLAGNTIYF	TGTGCCAGCCGTACAGGGGGTCTTGCTGGAAACACCATATATTTT	TRBD1	-	TRBV28	TRBJ1-3
CSATYGQTQYF	TGCAGTGCAACCTACGGTCAGACCCAGTACTTC	-	once	TRBV20-1	TRBJ2-5
CATKGTGSRREQFF	TGCGCCACCAAGGGGACAGGGAGCAGGAGGGAGCAGTTCTTC	TRBD1	-	TRBV5-1	TRBJ2-1
CAWSVGGTEKLFF	TGTGCCTGGAGTGTAGGAGGTACTGAAAAACTGTTTTTT	-	-	TRBV30	TRBJ1-4
CASTGTGANYEQYF	TGTGCCAGCACTGGGACAGGGGCAAACTACGAGCAGTACTTC	TRBD1	-	TRBV11-2	TRBJ2-7
CASSLGGVGEKLFF	TGTGCCAGCAGCCTGGGGGGCGTCGGTGAAAAACTGTTTTTT	-	-	TRBV5-4	TRBJ1-4
CASSLSGISYNEQFF	TGCGCCAGCAGCTTGAGCGGTATATCCTACAATGAGCAGTTCTTC	-	-	TRBV5-1	TRBJ2-1
CASSLTRSSGGWSEQYF	TGTGCCAGCAGCTTAACCAGGTCTAGCGGGGGGTGGAGTGAGCAGTACTTC	TRBD2	once	TRBV7-2	TRBJ2-7
CASSETARAGTDTQYF	TGTGCCAGCAGCGAAACAGCAAGAGCGGGCACAGATACGCAGTATTTT	-	once	TRBV9	TRBJ2-3
CASSESRNEKLFF	TGTGCCAGCAGTGAATCCAGAAATGAAAAACTGTTTTTT	-	once	TRBV6-1	TRBJ1-4
CASKPGGTEAFF	TGTGCCAGCAAACCCGGGGGCACTGAAGCTTTCTTT	-	-	TRBV6-5	TRBJ1-1
CASSPSGTGDQPQHF	TGTGCCAGCAGCCCCTCCGGGACAGGGGATCAGCCCCAGCATTTT	TRBD1	once	TRBV11-2	TRBJ1-5
CASSLGVAGTGDLRNYGYTF	TGTGCCAGCAGCTTAGGGGTAGCCGGGACAGGGGACCTACGTAACTATGGCTACACCTTC	TRBD1	-	TRBV7-6	TRBJ1-2
CASSAHIDEQFF	TGTGCCAGCAGCGCCCACATTGATGAGCAGTTCTTC	-	-	TRBV5-5	TRBJ2-1